Shown below are 21 T cell receptor beta chains from a single sample sequenced in a study of blood T cell repertoires in COVID-19. Profiled with immunoSEQ multiplex PCR; TCRdb holds only in-frame clones, not every one. The sample has over 250,000 clones, over 70% seen once; the top ten hold about 3%. The sequencing sample was made of peripheral blood. The receptors stem from a woman of 80 years or more with acute or convalescent COVID-19.

In its sample, this clone was seen many times. The rearrangement uses TRBV6-5 and TRBJ1-1, with D unclear. CDR1 and CDR2 (germline): MNHEY, SVGAGI. The ends were cut back, 6 bases at V and 3 bases at J, with 11 bases in the middle. CDR3 size: 13 residues. The DNA of the CDR3 is TGTGCCAGCAGCCGATCGACTGACACTGAAGCTTTCTTT. Its protein is CASSRSTDTEAFF.

The J gene is TRBJ1-5, the V gene TRBV21-1; TRBD1, the table's D call, lacks a check against the DNA. TRBV21-1 is deemed a pseudogene. This CDR3 spans 14 amino acids. The DNA for the CDR3 is TGTGCCAGCAGACAGGGTAGGTACAATCAGCCCCAGCATTTT. Its protein is CASRQGRYNQPQHF.

The J gene is TRBJ1-2, the V gene TRBV5-5, with D unclear. This CDR3 is built from 20 residues. CDR1 is SGHKS and CDR2 is YYEKEE in the germline V gene (reference sequence). The V end lost 1 base, the J end lost 0 bases, and 25 bases lay between the germline ends. CDR3 in amino acids: CASSLTGFGVITSANYGYTF. CDR3 nucleotides: TGTGCCAGCAGCTTGACCGGGTTTGGCGTCATAACCTCAGCTAACTATGGCTACACCTTC.

The rearrangement joins TRBV4-3 to TRBJ1-1; D uncertain. The CDR3 totals 15 residues. The germline V gene encodes CDR1 LGHNA and CDR2 YSLEER. Deletions cut 0 bases from V and 0 bases from J, with 8 bases between. The CDR3 protein is CASSQDRGMNTEAFF. The CDR3, as DNA: TGCGCCAGCAGCCAAGATCGGGGAATGAACACTGAAGCTTTCTTT.

This chain joins TRBV6-2 or TRBV6-3 and TRBJ1-6, with D possibly TRBD1 on 5 matching bases. Germline CDR1 reads MNHEY; CDR2 reads SVGEGT. The CDR3 is made up of 15 amino acids. Trimming left V 6 bases short and J 8 bases short, with 17 bases between. The CDR3: CASSLPGGGDSPLHF. CDR3 sequence (DNA): TGTGCCAGCAGCCTCCCGGGGGGAGGGGATTCACCCCTCCACTTT.

This clone has a handful of counts. The chain combines TRBV5-1 with TRBJ1-5, with D tentatively TRBD1 (5 bases). Trimming left V 1 base short and J 5 bases short, with 10 bases between. The germline V gene has CDR1 SGHRS and CDR2 YFSETQ. The CDR3 is 14 amino acids. This CDR3 is CASSLLGPDQPQHF. CDR3 DNA: TGCGCCAGCAGCTTGTTGGGGCCGGATCAGCCCCAGCATTTT. Looking up the rest from reference TRBV5-1 and TRBJ1-5 gives the full variable domain: KAGVTQTPRYLIKTRGQQVTLSCSPISGHRSVSWYQQTPGQGLQFLFEYFSETQRNKGNFPGRFSGRQFSNSRSEMNVSTLELGDSALYLCASSLLGPDQPQHFGDGTRLSIL.

This clone was seen only a few times. The rearrangement joins TRBV9 to TRBJ2-5; TRBD2 might be the D (5 bases). The CDR3 extends over 16 amino acids. Trimming removed 0 bases at V and 6 bases at J, with 18 bases between. Germline values: CDR1 SGDLS, CDR2 YYNGEE. CDR3: CASSVATRESQKTQYF. CDR3 sequence (DNA): TGTGCCAGCAGCGTAGCTACGAGGGAGAGTCAGAAGACCCAGTACTTC.

In DNA form, the CDR3 reads TGTGCCAGCAGCGAAATATCAGGGAATAATTCACCCCTCCACTTT. It encodes CASSEISGNNSPLHF. The V and J genes are TRBV11-2 and TRBJ1-6; D perhaps matches TRBD1 (5 bases). V lost 5 bases, J lost 5 bases, and 13 bases lay in between. Germline values: CDR1 SGHAT, CDR2 FQNNGV. The CDR3 is made up of 15 amino acids.

The chain couples TRBV10-2 to TRBJ2-7, with TRBD2 identical over 11 bases. The CDR3 runs 15 residues. Germline V lookup: CDR1 WSHSY, CDR2 SAAADI. Trimming at V came to 7 bases and at J to 3 bases, leaving 8 bases not matched to a gene. In DNA form, the CDR3 reads TGCGCCAGCAAAGATAGCGGGAGGGCCTACTACGAGCAGTACTTC. The encoded protein is CASKDSGRAYYEQYF.

This clone was detected only a few times. V usage is TRBV20-1 and J usage is TRBJ1-1; D ambiguous. Trimming took 4 bases from V and 1 from J, leaving 10 bases between them. The CDR3 has 13 amino acids. Germline lookup yields CDR1 DFQATT and CDR2 SNEGSKA (reference sequence). The CDR3 DNA reads as TGCAGTGCTAATGAGGGAGGGAACACTGAAGCTTTCTTT. This encodes CSANEGGNTEAFF.

The chain couples TRBV7-8 to TRBJ1-5, with D unclear. V was shortened by 5 bases and J by 0 bases, with 14 bases between the two germline ends. Germline V gives CDR1 SGHVS, CDR2 FQNEAQ. The CDR3 contains 16 residues. The chain's CDR3 is CASSPNLGVSNQPQHF. The CDR3 nucleotides read TGTGCCAGCAGCCCAAACCTAGGAGTTAGCAATCAGCCCCAGCATTTT.

J is TRBJ1-3 and V is TRBV16; D is ambiguous. Germline V gene sequence: CDR1 KGHSY, CDR2 FQNENV. The CDR3 covers 15 residues. V was cut by 5 bases and J by 2 bases, with 13 bases left in between. In nucleotides, the CDR3 is TGTGCCAGCAGCAGAATTGCGGCTGCTGGAAACACCATATATTTT. This translates into CASSRIAAAGNTIYF.

The gene calls are TRBV19 and TRBJ1-5; tentatively, D is TRBD1 (6 bases). CDR1 and CDR2 (germline): LNHDA, SQIVND (reference sequence). This CDR3 contains 16 residues. The V and J ends lost 6 bases and 6 bases respectively, with 21 bases between them. The CDR3 coding sequence is TGTGCCAGTAGCTTCCTCAGGGGCGGCTATACTCAGCCCCAGCATTTT. Its translation is CASSFLRGGYTQPQHF.

V is TRBV9 and J is TRBJ2-5; TRBD2 agrees at 8 bases. CDR1 SGDLS and CDR2 YYNGEE come from the germline V gene. Trimming took 0 bases from V and 1 from J; bases not matched to a gene: 2. This CDR3 has 15 amino acids. The CDR3 loop reads CASSVAAGAQETQYF. The CDR3, as DNA: TGTGCCAGCAGCGTAGCAGCGGGGGCCCAAGAGACCCAGTACTTC.

The chain carries TRBV30 and TRBJ2-3; 10 bases fit TRBD2. The CDR3 is 14 residues long. The germline CDR1 and CDR2 sequences are GTSNPN and SVGIG (reference sequence). Trimming cost V 4 bases and J 3 bases; bases outside gene matches: 4. Written as DNA, the CDR3 is TGTGCCTGGATCCTACTAGCGGGAACAGATACGCAGTATTTT. Amino acid sequence: CAWILLAGTDTQYF.

This clone was recorded a few times. The chain is built from TRBV5-1 and TRBJ2-5, with a possible D match to TRBD2 (6 bases). Germline V gene data show CDR1 as SGHRS and CDR2 as YFSETQ. Trimming stripped 0 bases from V and 10 bases from J, with 13 bases between. This CDR3 has 13 amino acids. This CDR3 is CASSLGSGVDQYF. DNA for the CDR3: TGCGCCAGCAGCTTGGGCTCGGGGGTCGACCAGTACTTC.

The gene calls are TRBV19 and TRBJ2-7; 9 positions agree with TRBD2. The CDR3 is 16 residues long. The ends lost 7 bases at V and 5 bases at J; junction bases unmatched: 15. Germline lookup yields CDR1 LNHDA and CDR2 SQIVND (reference sequence). CDR3 region: CASNPAGGPGADEQYF. For the CDR3, the DNA is TGTGCCAGTAATCCAGCGGGAGGCCCTGGGGCGGACGAGCAGTACTTC.

This clone appeared once. The chain employs TRBV5-6 and TRBJ2-4, with D maybe TRBD2 (7 bases). With 0 bases removed from V and 6 bases from J, the gap between germline ends came to 13 bases. CDR1 is SGHDT and CDR2 is YYEEEE in the germline V gene. This CDR3 has 15 residues. CDR3 nucleotides: TGTGCCAGCAGCTTGGGGCGGGGAGGGGGAAACATTCAGTACTTC. This codes for CASSLGRGGGNIQYF.

The chain is built from TRBV28 and TRBJ1-5; D remains ambiguous. V lost 2 bases to trimming and J lost 2 bases, with 10 bases between them. Germline CDR1 and CDR2: MDHEN and SYDVKM. The CDR3 is 15 residues long. The CDR3 spells CASSLGRSRNQPQHF. DNA of the CDR3: TGTGCCAGCAGTTTAGGCAGGTCCCGCAATCAGCCCCAGCATTTT.

This clone has just one count. V gene TRBV19 combines with J gene TRBJ2-7; 9 nucleotides line up with TRBD1. Germline assignment: CDR1 LNHDA and CDR2 SQIVND (reference sequence). Losses at the gene ends were 4 bases for V and 0 bases for J; bases not matched to a gene: 4. This CDR3 has 15 amino acids. The CDR3 sequence: CASSTSDRGSYEQYF. CDR3 coding DNA: TGTGCCAGTAGTACATCGGACAGGGGCTCCTACGAGCAGTACTTC.

The rearrangement joins TRBV7-3 to TRBJ2-1, with 7 bases that match TRBD1. This CDR3 is 15 amino acids long. Germline trimming cut 2 bases from V and 3 bases from J; bases unmatched to any gene: 4. CDR1 SGHTA and CDR2 FQGTGA come from the germline V gene. CDR3 region: CASSLGGQVYNEQFF. In DNA form, the CDR3 reads TGTGCCAGCAGCTTAGGAGGACAGGTCTACAATGAGCAGTTCTTC.